Sequencing of this TCR beta chain was carried out in a study of blood T cell repertoires in COVID-19 (dated by TCRdb to 2018 to 2021). Regarding the study in general: Samples from collaborators originated in the United States, Italy and Spain and spanned both the acute and convalescent phases of COVID-19. The material from the prospective study consisted of cDNA or gDNA derived from T cells, B-cell-depleted T cells, or PBMCs. Deeply sampled blood TCRbeta repertoires from subjects exposed to, actively infected with, or recovered from COVID-19 were included in the dataset. A freely available public database, intended as a resource for researchers studying the immune response to SARS-CoV-2, is where the repertoires were released. The samples were drawn from two sources: the first 160 participants of the ongoing ImmuneRACE study, and 1,254 subjects contributed by 6 global collaborators. Sample metadata almost always included a de-identified subject ID, COVID-19 status, age in years and sex. HLA class I and class II types, where available, came from metadata supplied by the sample provider rather than from assay-based typing.

Participants in the prospective study were enrolled through a virtual design, were aged roughly 18 to 90 years, and lived in fewer than 30 United States geographic areas. Cohort assignment in the prospective study relied on participant-reported clinical history from a screening survey and a study questionnaire. ImmuneRACE Cohort 3 recovered participants were defined by two consecutive negative NP/OP PCR tests, healthcare professional clearance, or symptom resolution. In the prospective study, whole blood, serum and a nasopharyngeal or oropharyngeal swab were collected from each participant by mobile phlebotomists. Participants in the prospective study had the option to provide additional blood draws and questionnaires over a roughly two-month period. Blood samples from the prospective study were shipped frozen or at room temperature prior to DNA extraction. The paper's findings and limits, for the study overall: How much clinical and demographic metadata was included differed by source and by participant, and the metadata was provided uncurated.

CDR1 SGDLS and CDR2 YYNGEE are derived from the germline V gene. V gives up 5 bases and J gives up 7 bases, and the segment between their germline ends measures 19 bases. Measured from the cysteine to the phenylalanine, the CDR3 is 14 residues long. This entry keeps only the CDR3 DNA: 42 bases, framed from base 1. As to this clone: Its antigen specificity is not known. No clone much larger than this one lies a single base away; base qualities are absent.

The immunoSEQ Assay, a bias-controlled multiplex PCR, was used to amplify TCRbeta CDR3 regions from genomic DNA. In the paper's pipeline: The number of nucleated cells in each sample was estimated by amplification of reference gene primers within the assay. Sequence reads were collapsed and filtered to measure the absolute abundance of every unique TCRbeta CDR3 rearrangement. For each sample, productive Simpson clonality was calculated as the square root of Simpson's diversity index across productive rearrangements. TCRdb carries this immuneACCESS record with in-frame sequences only. Its versions omit some clonotypes, under half of them owing to an unresolved V gene in the studies checked, with the rest unexplained. The V and J calls and the clone size are those of that table, but D and trimming were determined from the DNA. The sample profile shows around 170,000 clones; approximately 81% of them were found once. The top ten hold nearly 8% of the sample.

The TCR comes from a woman between 50 and 59 years old who had recovered from COVID-19. Sequencing was done on a sample of PBMCs or T cells enriched from blood (not recorded which). The chain joins TRBV9 to TRBJ2-7; D gene: possibly TRBD1, on 6 matching bases. The CDR3 reads as follows: CASSPITGTGEQYF. The DNA reads TGTGCCAGCAGTCCTATTACAGGGACGGGGGAGCAGTACTTC.